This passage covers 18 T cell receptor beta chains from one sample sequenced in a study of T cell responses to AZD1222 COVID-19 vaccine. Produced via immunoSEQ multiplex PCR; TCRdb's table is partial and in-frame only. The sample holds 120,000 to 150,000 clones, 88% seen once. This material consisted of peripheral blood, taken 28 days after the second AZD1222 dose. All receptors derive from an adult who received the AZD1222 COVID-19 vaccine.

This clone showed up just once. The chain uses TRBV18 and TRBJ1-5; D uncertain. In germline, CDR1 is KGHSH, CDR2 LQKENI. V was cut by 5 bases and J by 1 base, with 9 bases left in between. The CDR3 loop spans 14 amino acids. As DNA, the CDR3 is TGTGCCAGCTCAGACTTCAGAAGCAATCAGCCCCAGCATTTT. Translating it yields CASSDFRSNQPQHF.

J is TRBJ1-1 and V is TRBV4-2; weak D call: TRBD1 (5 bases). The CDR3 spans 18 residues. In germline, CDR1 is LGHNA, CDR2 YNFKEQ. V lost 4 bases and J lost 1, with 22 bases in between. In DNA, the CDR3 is TGTGCCAGCAGCCCTCGAAACCGAGGCGGGGCGGCGAACACTGAAGCTTTCTTT. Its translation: CASSPRNRGGAANTEAFF.

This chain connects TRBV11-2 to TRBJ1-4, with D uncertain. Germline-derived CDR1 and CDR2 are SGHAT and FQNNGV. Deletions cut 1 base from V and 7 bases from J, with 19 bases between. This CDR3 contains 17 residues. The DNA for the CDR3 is TGTGCCAGCAGCTTAGGAGGGAAGGGTGGTCGGAGTGAAAAACTGTTTTTT. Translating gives CASSLGGKGGRSEKLFF.

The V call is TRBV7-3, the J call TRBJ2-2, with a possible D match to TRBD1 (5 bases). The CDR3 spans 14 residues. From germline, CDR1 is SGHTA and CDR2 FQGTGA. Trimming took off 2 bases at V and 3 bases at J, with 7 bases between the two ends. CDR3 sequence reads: CASSLGAYTGELFF. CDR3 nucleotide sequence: TGTGCCAGCAGCTTAGGGGCCTACACCGGGGAGCTGTTTTTT. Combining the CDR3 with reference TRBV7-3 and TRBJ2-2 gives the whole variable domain GAGVSQTPSNKVTEKGKYVELRCDPISGHTALYWYRQSLGQGPEFLIYFQGTGAADDSGLPNDRFFAVRPEGSVSTLKIQRTERGDSAVYLCASSLGAYTGELFFGEGSRLTVL.

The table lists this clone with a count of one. CDR3 residues: CASRVTGVTYGYTF. CDR3 DNA: TGTGCCAGCAGAGTGACAGGGGTTACTTATGGCTACACCTTC. V usage is TRBV28 and J usage is TRBJ1-2; 8 bases fit TRBD1. After removal of 6 bases from V and 5 bases from J, the junction contained 8 bases not matched to a gene. Germline CDR1 MDHEN, CDR2 SYDVKM. The CDR3 is made up of 14 amino acids.

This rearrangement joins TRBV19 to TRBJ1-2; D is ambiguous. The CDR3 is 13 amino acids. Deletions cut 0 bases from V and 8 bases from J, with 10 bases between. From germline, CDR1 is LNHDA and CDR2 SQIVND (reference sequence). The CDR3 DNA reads TGTGCCAGTAGTATAGACCGGTTGGAGGGCTACACCTTC. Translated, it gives CASSIDRLEGYTF.

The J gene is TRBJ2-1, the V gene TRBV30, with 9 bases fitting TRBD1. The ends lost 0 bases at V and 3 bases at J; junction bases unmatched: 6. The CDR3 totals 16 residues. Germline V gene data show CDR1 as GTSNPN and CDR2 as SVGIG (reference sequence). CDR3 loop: CAWSVMGQGIYNEQFF. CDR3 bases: TGTGCCTGGAGTGTAATGGGACAGGGCATCTACAATGAGCAGTTCTTC.

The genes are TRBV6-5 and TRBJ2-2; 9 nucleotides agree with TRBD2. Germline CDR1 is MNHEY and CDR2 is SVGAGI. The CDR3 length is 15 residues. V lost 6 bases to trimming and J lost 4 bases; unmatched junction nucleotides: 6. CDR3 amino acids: CASRQGLASTGELFF. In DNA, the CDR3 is TGTGCCAGCAGACAGGGACTAGCTAGCACCGGGGAGCTGTTTTTT.

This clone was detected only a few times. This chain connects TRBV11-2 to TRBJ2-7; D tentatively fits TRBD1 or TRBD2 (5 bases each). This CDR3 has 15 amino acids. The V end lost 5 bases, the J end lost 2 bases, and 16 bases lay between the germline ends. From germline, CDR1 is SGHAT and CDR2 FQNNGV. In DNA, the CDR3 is TGTGCCAGCAGCCGACCTCGGGACGGAACCTACGAGCAGTACTTC. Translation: CASSRPRDGTYEQYF.

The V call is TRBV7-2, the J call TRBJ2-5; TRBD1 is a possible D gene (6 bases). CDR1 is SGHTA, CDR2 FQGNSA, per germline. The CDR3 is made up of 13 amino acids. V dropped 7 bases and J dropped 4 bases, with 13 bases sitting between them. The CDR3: CASTSQGPETQYF. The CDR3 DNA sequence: TGTGCCAGCACCAGTCAGGGGCCAGAGACCCAGTACTTC.

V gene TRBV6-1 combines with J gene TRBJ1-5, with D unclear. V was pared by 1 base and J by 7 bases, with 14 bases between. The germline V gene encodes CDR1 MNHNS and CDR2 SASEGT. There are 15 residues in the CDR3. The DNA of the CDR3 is TGTGCCAGCAGTGAAGGTGGCAGTGCGTCCCAGCCCCAGCATTTT. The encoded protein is CASSEGGSASQPQHF.

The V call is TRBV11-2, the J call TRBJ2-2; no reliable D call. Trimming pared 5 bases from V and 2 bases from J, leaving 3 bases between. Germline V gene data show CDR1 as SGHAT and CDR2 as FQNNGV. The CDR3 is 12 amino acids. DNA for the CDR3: TGTGCCAGCAGCATCAACACCGGGGAGCTGTTTTTT. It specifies CASSINTGELFF. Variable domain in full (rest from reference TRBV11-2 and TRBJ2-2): EAGVAQSPRYKIIEKRQSVAFWCNPISGHATLYWYQQILGQGPKLLIQFQNNGVVDDSQLPKDRFSAERLKGVDSTLKIQPAKLEDSAVYLCASSINTGELFFGEGSRLTVL.

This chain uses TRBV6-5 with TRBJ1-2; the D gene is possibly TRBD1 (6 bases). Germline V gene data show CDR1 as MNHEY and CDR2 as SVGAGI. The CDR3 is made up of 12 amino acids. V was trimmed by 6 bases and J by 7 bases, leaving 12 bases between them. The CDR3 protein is CASRLQGFGYTF. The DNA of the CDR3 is TGTGCCAGCAGATTACAGGGTTTTGGCTACACCTTC.

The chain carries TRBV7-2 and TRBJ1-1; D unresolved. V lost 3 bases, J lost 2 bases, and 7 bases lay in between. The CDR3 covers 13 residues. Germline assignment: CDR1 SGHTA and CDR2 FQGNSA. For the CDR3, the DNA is TGTGCCAGCAGCTTTTTAGTTAACACTGAAGCTTTCTTT. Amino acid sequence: CASSFLVNTEAFF.

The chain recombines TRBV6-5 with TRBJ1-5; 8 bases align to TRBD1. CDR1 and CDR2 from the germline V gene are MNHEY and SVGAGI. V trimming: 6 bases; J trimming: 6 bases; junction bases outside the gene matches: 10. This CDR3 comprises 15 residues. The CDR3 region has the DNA TGTGCCAGCAGACCCGGACAGGGAGAAAGTCAGCCCCAGCATTTT. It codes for CASRPGQGESQPQHF.

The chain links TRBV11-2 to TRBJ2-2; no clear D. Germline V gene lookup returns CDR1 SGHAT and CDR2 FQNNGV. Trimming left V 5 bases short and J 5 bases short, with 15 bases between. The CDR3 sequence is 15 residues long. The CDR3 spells CASSLNPTATGELFF. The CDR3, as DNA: TGTGCCAGCAGCCTAAACCCGACTGCGACCGGGGAGCTGTTTTTT.

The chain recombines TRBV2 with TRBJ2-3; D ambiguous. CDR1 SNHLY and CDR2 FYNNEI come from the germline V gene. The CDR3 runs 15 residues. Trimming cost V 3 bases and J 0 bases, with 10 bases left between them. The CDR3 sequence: CASSDIGSSTDTQYF. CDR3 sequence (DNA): TGTGCCAGCAGTGACATAGGGTCTAGCACAGATACGCAGTATTTT.

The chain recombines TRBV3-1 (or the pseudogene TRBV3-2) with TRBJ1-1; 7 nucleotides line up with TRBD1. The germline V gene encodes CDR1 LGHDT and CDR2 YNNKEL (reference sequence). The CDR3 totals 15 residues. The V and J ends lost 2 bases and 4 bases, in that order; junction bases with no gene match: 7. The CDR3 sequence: CASSQPATGSTEAFF. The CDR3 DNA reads TGTGCCAGCAGCCAACCAGCGACAGGGAGCACTGAAGCTTTCTTT.